This TCR beta chain was recovered during a study of blood T cells in healthy people across ages. For the second PCR, which ran for about 7 to 11 cycles, a sample-barcoded 5' primer and a J-beta primer mix were used. Via MiXCR, TCRdb re-called the 5' RACE reads, giving one row per CDR3 protein. The data show over a million distinct CDR3 sequences, 42% seen once. V lost 7 bases, J lost 8 bases, and 12 bases lay in between. From germline, CDR1 is SQVTM and CDR2 ANQGSEA. CDR3 length equals 11 residues. The table lists this clonotype with many counts. The chain is built from TRBV29-1 and TRBJ2-1; D tentatively fits TRBD1 or TRBD2 (5 bases each). The sequence derives from a woman between 18 and 30 years old in good health. Sequencing was done on a sample of blood. The CDR3 spells CSGVGDHEQFF. The CDR3 DNA reads as TGCAGCGGAGTCGGGGACCATGAGCAGTTCTTC.